The 25 T cell receptor beta chains below come from one sample, sequenced in a study of blood T cell repertoires in COVID-19. Generated by immunoSEQ multiplex PCR, the TCRdb table keeps only in-frame clones and is missing some. The table records 300,000 to 400,000 clones, roughly 90% of them present only once. Sequencing was performed on peripheral blood. These receptors all stem from a woman aged 70-85 years with COVID-19, enrolled during active disease.

This clone turned up a few times. The rearrangement links TRBV28 to TRBJ1-5; D call uncertain. With 5 bases removed from V and 4 bases from J, the gap between germline ends came to 12 bases. The germline V gene encodes CDR1 MDHEN and CDR2 SYDVKM. This CDR3 has 14 amino acids. The chain's CDR3 is CASSQRRENQPQHF. CDR3 coding DNA: TGTGCCAGCAGTCAACGACGGGAAAATCAGCCCCAGCATTTT.

The J gene is TRBJ1-1, the V gene TRBV30; 8 positions match TRBD1. The V gene end was trimmed by 4 bases and the J gene end by 10 bases; junction bases not matched to a gene: 5. Germline assignment: CDR1 GTSNPN and CDR2 SVGIG (reference sequence). CDR3 size: 11 residues. The DNA for the CDR3 is TGTGCCTGGACTCGACAGGGGTTAGCTTTCTTT. Encoded protein: CAWTRQGLAFF.

The rearrangement uses TRBV5-4 and TRBJ1-4; no definite D call. CDR1 SGHNT and CDR2 YYREEE come from the germline V gene (reference sequence). V shed 4 bases and J shed 7 bases, with 11 bases lying between them. CDR3 length equals 13 residues. The CDR3 is CASSLQTSEKLFF. The CDR3 nucleotides read TGTGCCAGCAGCCTACAGACGAGTGAAAAACTGTTTTTT. The variable domain in full, completed from reference TRBV5-4 and TRBJ1-4, reads ETGVTQSPTHLIKTRGQQVTLRCSSQSGHNTVSWYQQALGQGPQFIFQYYREEENGRGNFPPRFSGLQFPNYSSELNVNALELDDSALYLCASSLQTSEKLFFGSGTQLSVL.

V gene TRBV4-1 combines with J gene TRBJ2-3, with no clear D. There are 14 residues in the CDR3. Germline V gene data show CDR1 as MGHRA and CDR2 as YSYEKL. V gave up 4 bases and J gave up 0 bases, with 8 bases separating them. This CDR3 reads CASSLLESTDTQYF. The CDR3 region has the DNA TGCGCCAGCAGCCTGCTAGAAAGCACAGATACGCAGTATTTT.

The V and J genes are TRBV9 and TRBJ2-1, with D possibly TRBD2 on 6 matching bases. CDR1 and CDR2 (germline): SGDLS, YYNGEE. The CDR3 loop spans 15 amino acids. Trimming took off 4 bases at V and 5 bases at J, with 16 bases between the two ends. The CDR3 sequence is CASSLLASLNNEQFF. Here the CDR3 DNA reads TGTGCCAGCAGCCTACTAGCATCCCTCAACAATGAGCAGTTCTTC.

The chain carries TRBV11-2 and TRBJ1-4, with D perhaps matching TRBD1 (6 bases). The CDR3 is made up of 14 amino acids. V was shortened by 4 bases and J by 5 bases, with 11 bases between the two germline ends. Germline-derived CDR1 and CDR2 are SGHAT and FQNNGV. CDR3 coding DNA: TGTGCCAGCAGCTCCGGACAGTTAAATGAAAAACTGTTTTTT. Translating gives CASSSGQLNEKLFF.

The rearrangement links TRBV27 to TRBJ2-3, with 12 bases that match TRBD2. CDR1 is MNHEY and CDR2 is SMNVEV in the germline V gene (reference sequence). This CDR3 comprises 15 residues. Trimming removed 2 bases from V and 7 bases from J; junction bases left unmatched: 4. CDR3 nucleotides: TGTGCCAGCAGTTTAACTAGCGGGGGGTCCTATACGCAGTATTTT. It codes for CASSLTSGGSYTQYF.

This chain uses TRBV5-8 with TRBJ2-1, with a weak D call TRBD2 (6 bases). The CDR3 totals 16 residues. Germline values: CDR1 SGHTS, CDR2 YDEGEE. Between the trimmed V and J ends, which lost 4 bases and 3 bases, there was a span of 17 bases. CDR3 region: CASSTRWGVGYNEQFF. CDR3 coding DNA: TGTGCCAGCAGCACCCGCTGGGGGGTGGGCTACAATGAGCAGTTCTTC. Full variable domain (missing parts from reference TRBV5-8 and TRBJ2-1): EAGVTQSPTHLIKTRGQQATLRCSPISGHTSVYWYQQALGLGLQFLLWYDEGEERNRGNFPPRFSGRQFPNYSSELNVNALELEDSALYLCASSTRWGVGYNEQFFGPGTRLTVL.

The chain is built from TRBV3-1 (or the pseudogene TRBV3-2) and TRBJ1-1; 7 positions agree with TRBD1. Germline CDR1 is LGHDT and CDR2 is YNNKEL (reference sequence). This CDR3 comprises 13 residues. J gave up 11 bases and V 1 base, and 7 bases lay outside the gene matches. The CDR3 nucleotides read TGTGCCAGCAGCCAAGGGCCCACAGGGGATGCTTTCTTT. Translating gives CASSQGPTGDAFF.

The DNA of the CDR3 is TGTGCCAGCTCACCCCGGGGAAACGAGCAGTACTTC. Its protein product is CASSPRGNEQYF. J is TRBJ2-7 and V is TRBV18; the D gene is possibly TRBD2 (5 bases). CDR3 length: 12 amino acids. CDR1 is KGHSH, CDR2 LQKENI, per germline. The ends were cut back, 3 bases at V and 5 bases at J, with 8 bases in the middle.

CDR3 region: CASSNGLLRNTIYF. The DNA for the CDR3 is TGTGCCAGTAGTAATGGGCTGCTACGAAACACCATATATTTT. The chain employs TRBV19 and TRBJ1-3, with D unresolved. Germline CDR1 is LNHDA and CDR2 is SQIVND (reference sequence). CDR3 length: 14 amino acids. The V and J ends lost 4 bases and 5 bases respectively, with 12 bases between them.

The rearrangement links TRBV10-1 to TRBJ2-5; 7 bases line up with TRBD1. V shed 8 bases, J shed 3 bases, and the junction held 9 bases outside the gene matches. The CDR3 is 14 residues long. From germline, CDR1 is WNHNN and CDR2 SYGVQD (reference sequence). CDR3: CASGSGTAKETQYF. CDR3 coding DNA: TGCGCCAGCGGTTCCGGGACAGCAAAAGAGACCCAGTACTTC.

The V call is TRBV7-9, the J call TRBJ2-3, with unresolved D. Per germline, CDR1 SEHNR and CDR2 FQNEAQ (reference sequence). The CDR3 is 15 residues long. Trimming took 1 base from V and 1 from J, leaving 9 bases between them. For the CDR3, the DNA is TGTGCCAGCAGCTTAGGTGGGCCCGGCACAGATACGCAGTATTTT. It codes for CASSLGGPGTDTQYF.

This chain uses TRBV7-2 with TRBJ2-7; TRBD2 matches 13 bases. Germline loops: CDR1 SGHTA, CDR2 FQGNSA. The CDR3 covers 17 residues. V dropped 4 bases and J dropped 6; count of bases not matched to a gene: 12. The CDR3 DNA sequence: TGTGCCAGCAGCTCCTCCATACTAGCGGGGGGGCTGGGCGAGCAGTACTTC. Its protein product is CASSSSILAGGLGEQYF.

This chain joins TRBV4-3 and TRBJ1-4; weak D call: TRBD1 (6 bases). Germline V gives CDR1 LGHNA, CDR2 YSLEER. V lost 2 bases and J lost 0, with 13 bases in between. The length of the CDR3 is 17 residues. CDR3 sequence: CASSQNRALATNEKLFF. The CDR3 DNA reads as TGCGCCAGCAGCCAAAACAGGGCTCTTGCAACTAATGAAAAACTGTTTTTT.

The chain carries TRBV28 and TRBJ1-4, with unresolved D. CDR1 is MDHEN, CDR2 SYDVKM, per germline. Deletions cut 6 bases from V and 8 bases from J, with 22 bases between. The CDR3 is made up of 16 amino acids. The CDR3 spells CASSPPPGEIGEKLFF. The CDR3 DNA reads TGTGCCAGCAGCCCCCCTCCGGGAGAGATAGGAGAAAAACTGTTTTTT.

The chain links TRBV6-2 or TRBV6-3 to TRBJ1-1; 7 bases match TRBD1. From germline, CDR1 is MNHEY and CDR2 SVGEGT. V trimming: 4 bases; J trimming: 3 bases; junction bases outside the gene matches: 5. The CDR3 is made up of 14 amino acids. CDR3 loop: CASSFRQGDTEAFF. Written as DNA, the CDR3 is TGTGCCAGCAGTTTCCGACAGGGAGACACTGAAGCTTTCTTT.

The rearrangement uses TRBV10-3 and TRBJ1-1; 7 bases align to TRBD1. CDR1 and CDR2 from the germline V gene are ENHRY and SYGVKD. V dropped 6 bases and J dropped 4; count of bases not matched to a gene: 14. The CDR3 has 16 residues. The CDR3 region has the DNA TGTGCCATCAGGGACCTCAGGGGGACTTTCGGCACTGAAGCTTTCTTT. This encodes CAIRDLRGTFGTEAFF.

This clone was recorded many times. V gene TRBV9 combines with J gene TRBJ2-5, with a possible D match to TRBD2 (5 bases). Trimming shortened V by 0 bases and J by 1 base, and 10 bases separated the two germline ends. The germline gives CDR1 SGDLS, CDR2 YYNGEE. The CDR3 loop spans 15 amino acids. Here the CDR3 reads CASSVGTGGQETQYF. CDR3 nucleotide sequence: TGTGCCAGCAGCGTAGGGACTGGCGGCCAAGAGACCCAGTACTTC.

The J gene is TRBJ2-2, the V gene TRBV9; 10 nucleotides line up with TRBD2. This CDR3 has 17 amino acids. Germline assignment: CDR1 SGDLS and CDR2 YYNGEE. Unmatched junction bases numbered 7, after V lost 1 base and J lost 4 bases. CDR3 bases: TGTGCCAGCAGCGTAACTAGCGGGGCCCCGGGCACCGGGGAGCTGTTTTTT. Amino acid sequence: CASSVTSGAPGTGELFF.

The chain couples TRBV24-1 to TRBJ2-2; 7 positions agree with TRBD1. CDR1 KGHDR and CDR2 SFDVKD come from the germline V gene. The CDR3 contains 15 residues. After removal of 7 bases from V and 7 bases from J, the junction contained 11 bases not matched to a gene. The CDR3 DNA follows: TGTGCCACCAGGTCAAGGACAGGCGGCGACGGGGAGCTGTTTTTT. It encodes CATRSRTGGDGELFF.

Only a few counts were recorded for this clone. The CDR3 reads CATSRGQGINSPLHF. The DNA of the CDR3 is TGTGCCACCAGCAGAGGACAGGGGATAAATTCACCCCTCCACTTT. The chain is built from TRBV15 and TRBJ1-6; 8 bases are a match to TRBD1. The CDR3 is made up of 15 amino acids. CDR1 is LNHNV and CDR2 is YYDKDF in the germline V gene (reference sequence). Trimming at V came to 1 base and at J to 7 bases, leaving 3 bases not matched to a gene.

The V call is TRBV5-1, the J call TRBJ1-1, with 10 bases lining up with TRBD1. There are 14 residues in the CDR3. V trimming: 4 bases; J trimming: 8 bases; junction bases outside the gene matches: 8. Germline assignment: CDR1 SGHRS and CDR2 YFSETQ. The CDR3 DNA reads TGCGCCAGCAGCCCTTCGACAGGGGGCGCGGAAGCTTTCTTT. Its translation is CASSPSTGGAEAFF.

This chain connects TRBV4-3 to TRBJ1-2; D might be TRBD1 (5 bases). Per the germline V gene, CDR1 is LGHNA and CDR2 is YSLEER. V lost 0 bases and J lost 2, with 13 bases in between. The CDR3 has 16 residues. CDR3 in DNA: TGCGCCAGCAGCCAAGACGTCGGGAGGGACAACTATGGCTACACCTTC. Its protein product is CASSQDVGRDNYGYTF.

The chain employs TRBV19 and TRBJ2-3; D is perhaps TRBD1 (6 bases). CDR3 size: 14 residues. The germline V gene encodes CDR1 LNHDA and CDR2 SQIVND (reference sequence). Deletions cut 3 bases from V and 4 bases from J, with 11 bases between. The CDR3 here is CASSMSGAADTQYF. In nucleotides, the CDR3 is TGTGCCAGTAGTATGTCAGGGGCTGCAGATACGCAGTATTTT.